The 23 T cell receptor beta chains in this list originate from one sample, sequenced in a study of cytomegalovirus exposure and HLA in healthy donors. It was with 60 Vbeta and 13 Jbeta primers that the PCR ran. Libraries were prepared by immunoSEQ multiplex PCR; TCRdb keeps only in-frame clonotypes and omits some of them. Here the sample table reports 40,000 or so clones. Sequencing used PBMCs. The source is a male donor in good health and CMV-seronegative.

The rearrangement joins TRBV27 to TRBJ1-2, with D possibly being TRBD1 (5 bases). The CDR3 contains 16 residues. Germline V gene data show CDR1 as MNHEY and CDR2 as SMNVEV (reference sequence). Between the trimmed V and J ends, which lost 6 bases and 5 bases, there was a span of 22 bases. In DNA form, the CDR3 reads TGTGCCAGCAGCCAAAGGGGTATGGGGGGTAATTATGGCTACACCTTC. Amino acid sequence: CASSQRGMGGNYGYTF.

The V gene is TRBV27, the J gene TRBJ2-5, with TRBD2 as a possible D gene (6 bases). The CDR3 covers 15 residues. V was shortened by 6 bases and J by 0 bases, with 14 bases between the two germline ends. Germline V gene sequence: CDR1 MNHEY, CDR2 SMNVEV (reference sequence). In DNA, the CDR3 is TGTGCCAGCAGGAAGGCGGGGTCATACCAAGAGACCCAGTACTTC. As protein: CASRKAGSYQETQYF.

This chain links TRBV7-9 with TRBJ2-5, with D perhaps TRBD1 (5 bases). The last part of the DNA fits TRBJ2-7 better; the J call may be wrong. The CDR3 length is 14 residues. Germline V CDR1 and CDR2: SEHNR, FQNEAQ (reference sequence). The chain's CDR3 is CASSLSRVYDEQYF. CDR3 nucleotides: TGTGCCAGCAGCCTCAGCAGGGTGTATGACGAGCAGTACTTC.

Notes on this clone: Other DNA variants within this sample encode the same CDR3. This rearrangement joins TRBV9 to TRBJ2-5; possibly TRBD2 for D (6 bases). The germline V and J ends were trimmed by 0 bases and 4 bases, with 10 bases remaining between them. There are 14 residues in the CDR3. Per the germline V gene, CDR1 is SGDLS and CDR2 is YYNGEE. The CDR3 region is CASSVDVGGETQYF. The CDR3, as DNA: TGTGCCAGCAGCGTAGATGTGGGAGGAGAGACCCAGTACTTC.

The V call is TRBV28, the J call TRBJ1-4, with a weak D call TRBD1 (6 bases). V was pared by 6 bases and J by 9 bases, with 17 bases between. The CDR3 has 14 residues. CDR1 is MDHEN, CDR2 SYDVKM, per germline. The CDR3 region is CASSQGGGSKKLFF. The CDR3 DNA reads TGTGCCAGCAGCCAGGGCGGGGGCAGCAAAAAACTGTTTTTT.

The chain is built from TRBV7-9 and TRBJ2-7, with D possibly matching TRBD1 (6 bases). The V end lost 4 bases, the J end lost 0 bases, and 13 bases lay between the germline ends. The CDR3 spans 15 residues. Germline lookup yields CDR1 SEHNR and CDR2 FQNEAQ (reference sequence). The chain's CDR3 is CASSSEDRPSYEQYF. CDR3 nucleotide sequence: TGTGCCAGCAGCTCCGAGGACAGACCCTCCTACGAGCAGTACTTC. Together with reference TRBV7-9 and TRBJ2-7, the CDR3 gives the full variable domain: DTGVSQNPRHKITKRGQNVTFRCDPISEHNRLYWYRQTLGQGPEFLTYFQNEAQLEKSRLLSDRFSAERPKGSFSTLEIQRTEQGDSAMYLCASSSEDRPSYEQYFGPGTRLTVT.

The chain is built from TRBV6-1 and TRBJ2-5; TRBD1 aligns across 8 bases. Per germline, CDR1 MNHNS and CDR2 SASEGT. V lost 5 bases and J lost 2; bases outside the gene matches: 4. The CDR3 length is 14 residues. In DNA form, the CDR3 reads TGTGCCAGCAGTACGGGACAGGCTCAAGAGACCCAGTACTTC. Protein sequence: CASSTGQAQETQYF.

The chain couples TRBV27 to TRBJ2-7; possibly TRBD1 for D (5 bases). Trimming pared 2 bases from V and 2 bases from J, leaving 10 bases between. This CDR3 is 14 amino acids long. The germline V gene encodes CDR1 MNHEY and CDR2 SMNVEV (reference sequence). CDR3 protein: CASSLGAAAYEQYF. Here the CDR3 DNA reads TGTGCCAGCAGTTTAGGGGCCGCGGCCTACGAGCAGTACTTC.

The chain has TRBV2 and TRBJ1-2, with 7 bases identical to TRBD1. Per the germline V gene, CDR1 is SNHLY and CDR2 is FYNNEI. The CDR3 spans 13 residues. The V gene end was trimmed by 5 bases and the J gene end by 10 bases; junction bases not matched to a gene: 10. DNA of the CDR3: TGTGCCAGCAGTTCGACAGGGACTTCCAACTACACCTTC. Residues: CASSSTGTSNYTF.

The chain joins TRBV18 to TRBJ1-1, with a weak D call TRBD1 (5 bases). Germline V lookup: CDR1 KGHSH, CDR2 LQKENI. The CDR3 loop spans 17 amino acids. V was pared by 1 base and J by 3 bases, with 18 bases between. The DNA for the CDR3 is TGTGCCAGCTCACCACTGACGCTCAGGGCCGACCACACTGAAGCTTTCTTT. The encoded protein is CASSPLTLRADHTEAFF.

V gene TRBV6-4 combines with J gene TRBJ2-6; D is unclear. CDR3 length: 17 amino acids. Germline V gene data show CDR1 as MRHNA and CDR2 as SNTAGT. Trimming shortened V by 5 bases and J by 2 bases, and 16 bases separated the two germline ends. This CDR3 reads CASSPVFHDTGANVLTF. Written as DNA, the CDR3 is TGTGCCAGCAGTCCGGTTTTCCATGATACTGGGGCCAACGTCCTGACTTTC.

The genes are TRBV11-2 and TRBJ2-3; TRBD2 is a possible D gene (6 bases). Trimming pared 4 bases from V and 2 bases from J, leaving 16 bases between. The CDR3 is 16 amino acids. The V gene's germline CDR1 is SGHAT and CDR2 FQNNGV. The CDR3 loop reads CASSSLVAGLTDTQYF. The DNA for the CDR3 is TGTGCCAGCAGCTCACTAGTGGCGGGGCTCACAGATACGCAGTATTTT.

The genes are TRBV15 and TRBJ2-7; 8 bases are shared with TRBD1. The CDR3 contains 15 residues. With V trimmed by 1 base and J by 0 bases, 2 bases remained unmatched. Germline V CDR1 and CDR2: LNHNV, YYDKDF (reference sequence). The CDR3 DNA sequence: TGTGCCACCAGCAGAGCAGACAGGGGCTCCTACGAGCAGTACTTC. It is translated as CATSRADRGSYEQYF.

This chain links TRBV4-1 with TRBJ1-2, with TRBD1 as a possible D gene (6 bases). This CDR3 is 15 amino acids long. Trimming removed 1 base from V and 7 bases from J, with 16 bases in between. Germline values: CDR1 MGHRA, CDR2 YSYEKL. CDR3 nucleotide sequence: TGCGCCAGCAGCCAAGTAGAGACAGGAGGAAGTGGCTACACCTTC. It encodes CASSQVETGGSGYTF.

V gene TRBV19 combines with J gene TRBJ2-3; 7 bases fit TRBD2. Unmatched junction bases numbered 12, after V lost 5 bases and J lost 4 bases. The CDR3 is 16 residues long. Germline V gene data show CDR1 as LNHDA and CDR2 as SQIVND (reference sequence). The CDR3 protein is CASSPGFWGGSDTQYF. The CDR3 nucleotides are TGTGCCAGTAGTCCAGGATTTTGGGGGGGATCAGATACGCAGTATTTT.

V usage is TRBV11-2 and J usage is TRBJ2-7; TRBD2 is a possible D gene (6 bases). This CDR3 contains 9 residues. V was clipped by 11 bases and J by 7 bases, with 9 bases between them. In germline, CDR1 is SGHAT, CDR2 FQNNGV. The CDR3 here is CAQGTEQYF. The CDR3 DNA follows: TGTGCCCAAGGGACTGAGCAGTACTTC.

This chain uses TRBV12-5 with TRBJ2-2; TRBD2 aligns across 8 bases. This CDR3 has 15 residues. With 6 bases clipped from V and 6 bases from J, the junction kept 9 bases outside the gene matches. Germline lookup yields CDR1 LGHNT and CDR2 FRNRAP. The CDR3 region is CASGLSGSFPGELFF. CDR3 sequence (DNA): TGTGCTAGTGGCCTCAGCGGGAGTTTCCCCGGGGAGCTGTTTTTT.

This chain links TRBV6-6 with TRBJ2-4; the match to TRBD1 covers 12 bases. The CDR3 sequence is 16 residues long. With 6 bases clipped from V and 9 bases from J, the junction kept 12 bases outside the gene matches. From germline, CDR1 is MNHNY and CDR2 SVGAGI (reference sequence). CDR3 sequence: CASSPPGQGARGIQYF. CDR3 nucleotide sequence: TGTGCCAGCAGCCCTCCGGGACAGGGGGCGCGAGGCATTCAGTACTTC.

The chain joins TRBV9 to TRBJ2-1; D may be TRBD2 (6 bases). This CDR3 has 12 residues. Germline CDR1 SGDLS, CDR2 YYNGEE. The ends were cut back, 4 bases at V and 15 bases at J, with 17 bases in the middle. CDR3 DNA sequence: TGTGCCAGCAGCCCACTTGCGGGAATAGCGTTCTTC. Protein: CASSPLAGIAFF.

The rearrangement joins TRBV7-2 to TRBJ1-4; D perhaps matches TRBD1 (5 bases). With 6 bases removed from V and 6 bases from J, the gap between germline ends came to 14 bases. Per the germline V gene, CDR1 is SGHTA and CDR2 is FQGNSA. The CDR3 totals 14 residues. The CDR3 reads CASRLFREDEKLFF. CDR3 bases: TGTGCCAGCAGACTTTTCAGGGAAGATGAAAAACTGTTTTTT.

The rearrangement links TRBV7-8 to TRBJ1-2, with 12 bases lining up with TRBD1. The junction had 6 bases not matched to a gene; V was cut back by 5 bases and J by 8 bases. CDR3 length equals 14 residues. Germline assignment: CDR1 SGHVS and CDR2 FQNEAQ. CDR3 region: CASSGTGTGGGYTF. CDR3 nucleotide sequence: TGTGCCAGCAGCGGCACCGGGACAGGGGGCGGCTACACCTTC.

The chain carries TRBV10-3 and TRBJ1-1; D ambiguous. Trimming cost V 7 bases and J 3 bases, with 12 bases left between them. The CDR3 totals 13 residues. The germline V gene encodes CDR1 ENHRY and CDR2 SYGVKD. In nucleotides, the CDR3 is TGTGCCATCAAAGGAGGGTTGGACACTGAAGCTTTCTTT. Translating gives CAIKGGLDTEAFF.

The gene calls are TRBV30 and TRBJ1-4; maybe TRBD1 (5 bases). V lost 2 bases to trimming and J lost 5 bases, with 18 bases between them. This CDR3 is 16 amino acids long. The germline CDR1 and CDR2 sequences are GTSNPN and SVGIG (reference sequence). The chain's CDR3 is CAWSPGEAGLNEKLFF. CDR3 DNA sequence: TGTGCCTGGAGTCCCGGGGAGGCAGGGCTGAATGAAAAACTGTTTTTT.